The 24 T cell receptor beta chains presented below share a single source sample, sequenced in a study of blood T cell repertoires in COVID-19. The protocol was immunoSEQ multiplex PCR, while the TCRdb copy is restricted to in-frame clones and leaves out a portion. The table includes roughly 220,000 clones, 75% to 85% detected once. The sequencing sample was made of peripheral blood. All receptors come from a woman aged 35 to 49 who had recovered from COVID-19.

V and J are TRBV29-1 and TRBJ1-2; 7 positions agree with TRBD1. This CDR3 region has 13 residues. The V gene's germline CDR1 is SQVTM and CDR2 ANQGSEA. The V and J ends lost 6 bases and 4 bases, in that order; junction bases with no gene match: 8. CDR3 nucleotide sequence: TGCAGCGTCGCATTGGGGGACAGCTATGGCTACACCTTC. Its translation is CSVALGDSYGYTF.

Here the CDR3 DNA reads TGTGCCAGCAGTGCGGCCGGCGGGGTCGCTAACTATGGCTACACCTTC. Protein sequence: CASSAAGGVANYGYTF. V gene TRBV27 combines with J gene TRBJ1-2, with unresolved D. The V and J ends lost 5 bases and 0 bases respectively, with 16 bases between them. Germline V CDR1 and CDR2: MNHEY, SMNVEV (reference sequence). The CDR3 is 16 amino acids.

This chain links TRBV7-3 with TRBJ2-7; D possibly corresponds to TRBD2 (7 bases). The CDR3 loop spans 13 amino acids. The germline V and J ends were trimmed by 4 bases and 6 bases, with 13 bases remaining between them. In germline, CDR1 is SGHTA, CDR2 FQGTGA. Written as DNA, the CDR3 is TGTGCCAGCAGCTCTTACAGGGAGGGCGAGCAGTACTTC. It yields the protein CASSSYREGEQYF.

The V gene is TRBV18, the J gene TRBJ1-1, with D hard to call. This CDR3 contains 13 residues. V shed 6 bases and J shed 0 bases, with 8 bases lying between them. CDR1 KGHSH and CDR2 LQKENI come from the germline V gene. This CDR3 reads CASSTVVNTEAFF. CDR3 nucleotide sequence: TGTGCCAGCTCTACTGTCGTGAACACTGAAGCTTTCTTT.

The genes are TRBV19 and TRBJ2-7; D is undetermined. In germline, CDR1 is LNHDA, CDR2 SQIVND (reference sequence). The CDR3 is made up of 13 amino acids. The V gene lost 7 bases and the J gene lost 3 bases, with 13 bases spanning the gap. The CDR3 region is CASTDPSGYEQYF. The CDR3 DNA reads TGTGCCAGTACCGATCCCTCCGGCTACGAGCAGTACTTC.

The gene calls are TRBV12-3 or TRBV12-4 and TRBJ1-2; TRBD1 agrees at 8 bases. The V segment lost 4 bases and the J segment 5 bases; nucleotides outside the gene matches: 3. The CDR3 is 13 amino acids. The DNA of the CDR3 is TGTGCCAGCAGTTACAGGGGGGATTATGGCTACACCTTC. Its translation is CASSYRGDYGYTF.

The chain has TRBV7-2 and TRBJ1-3, with unresolved D. Between the trimmed V and J ends, which lost 0 bases and 0 bases, there was a span of 6 bases. CDR3 length equals 15 residues. CDR1 is SGHTA and CDR2 is FQGNSA in the germline V gene. CDR3 sequence: CASSLAVDSGNTIYF. Written as DNA, the CDR3 is TGTGCCAGCAGCTTAGCGGTAGACTCTGGAAACACCATATATTTT.

In its sample, this clone was seen once. The chain recombines TRBV5-1 with TRBJ2-3; 9 bases line up with TRBD1. The J segment lost 0 bases and the V segment lost 4 bases, leaving 6 bases of the junction unmatched. From germline, CDR1 is SGHRS and CDR2 YFSETQ. This CDR3 region has 16 residues. The CDR3 DNA reads as TGCGCCAGCAGCGCGGGACAGGGTCATAGCACAGATACGCAGTATTTT. It encodes CASSAGQGHSTDTQYF.

The chain combines TRBV30 with TRBJ2-3; tentatively, D is TRBD2 (7 bases). Looked up from germline, CDR1 is GTSNPN and CDR2 is SVGIG (reference sequence). CDR3 length equals 14 residues. The V and J ends lost 1 base and 1 base respectively, with 9 bases between them. The CDR3, as DNA: TGTGCCTGGAGTGGAGGGGGGGGCACAGATACGCAGTATTTT. This encodes CAWSGGGGTDTQYF.

As regards this clone: An end of the junction does not agree with germline; a read error may underlie this. This sequence joins TRBV6-5 and TRBJ2-7; D remains ambiguous. Germline V gene sequence: CDR1 MNHEY, CDR2 SVGAGI. The CDR3 extends over 13 amino acids. The CDR3 DNA is TGTGCCAGCAGTGACTCCACGGCCTACGAGCAGTACTTC. This codes for CASSDSTAYEQYF.

J is TRBJ1-3 and V is TRBV15; no clear D gene. The CDR3 has 14 residues. CDR1 is LNHNV and CDR2 is YYDKDF in the germline V gene (reference sequence). Trimming took off 1 base at V and 1 base at J, with 5 bases between the two ends. The CDR3 reads CATSRVLSGNTIYF. The CDR3 coding sequence is TGTGCCACCAGCAGAGTGTTATCTGGAAACACCATATATTTT. Using reference TRBV15 and TRBJ1-3 for the parts outside the CDR3, the full variable domain is DAMVIQNPRYQVTQFGKPVTLSCSQTLNHNVMYWYQQKSSQAPKLLFHYYDKDFNNEADTPDNFQSRRPNTSFCFLDIRSPGLGDTAMYLCATSRVLSGNTIYFGEGSWLTVV.

The V and J genes are TRBV5-1 and TRBJ2-7, with a tentative D call TRBD1 (5 bases). The length of the CDR3 is 14 residues. V shed 5 bases and J shed 1 base, with 13 bases lying between them. Per germline, CDR1 SGHRS and CDR2 YFSETQ. The CDR3 loop reads CASRTTAISYEQYF. The CDR3 DNA is TGCGCCAGCAGAACGACAGCAATTTCCTACGAGCAGTACTTC.

The V gene is TRBV6-1, the J gene TRBJ1-1; no clear D gene. The germline V and J ends were trimmed by 1 base and 3 bases, with 6 bases remaining between them. The CDR3 contains 13 residues. The germline V gene encodes CDR1 MNHNS and CDR2 SASEGT. CDR3 amino acids: CASSEGAHTEAFF. The DNA for the CDR3 is TGTGCCAGCAGTGAAGGGGCCCACACTGAAGCTTTCTTT.

The genes are TRBV15 and TRBJ1-1; D unresolved. The CDR3 is 15 residues long. V lost 3 bases, J lost 1 base, and 12 bases lay in between. CDR1 and CDR2 (germline): LNHNV, YYDKDF (reference sequence). The CDR3 is CATSSSGFSNTEAFF. The CDR3 DNA follows: TGTGCCACCAGCAGCTCGGGATTTTCGAACACTGAAGCTTTCTTT.

This chain uses TRBV6-1 with TRBJ2-2, with TRBD1 matching over 7 bases. V trimming: 3 bases; J trimming: 0 bases; junction bases outside the gene matches: 4. The CDR3 length is 16 residues. Germline-derived CDR1 and CDR2 are MNHNS and SASEGT. The CDR3 loop is CASSDNRGPNTGELFF. The CDR3, as DNA: TGTGCCAGCAGTGACAACAGGGGACCGAACACCGGGGAGCTGTTTTTT.

The CDR3 sequence: CASSREGLAGRLDTQYF. For the CDR3, the DNA is TGTGCCAGCAGTAGAGAGGGACTAGCGGGACGATTAGATACGCAGTATTTT. The chain recombines TRBV2 with TRBJ2-3, with TRBD2 identical over 13 bases. Germline lookup yields CDR1 SNHLY and CDR2 FYNNEI. The trim removed 5 bases at V and 5 bases at J, leaving 10 bases unmatched. This CDR3 region has 17 residues.

The V gene is TRBV2, the J gene TRBJ2-6, with TRBD1 identical over 10 bases. The V gene end was trimmed by 6 bases and the J gene end by 2 bases; junction bases not matched to a gene: 10. The V gene's germline CDR1 is SNHLY and CDR2 FYNNEI. This CDR3 comprises 18 residues. The CDR3 DNA sequence: TGTGCCAGCAGAGTCCCGGGACAGGGGAACCCTGGGGCCAACGTCCTGACTTTC. This gives the protein CASRVPGQGNPGANVLTF. The entire variable domain, with the rest obtained from reference TRBV2 and TRBJ2-6, is as follows: EPEVTQTPSHQVTQMGQEVILRCVPISNHLYFYWYRQILGQKVEFLVSFYNNEISEKSEIFDDQFSVERPDGSNFTLKIRSTKLEDSAMYFCASRVPGQGNPGANVLTFGAGSRLTVL.

The J gene is TRBJ2-7, the V gene TRBV4-3; 8 bases are shared with TRBD2. Germline V lookup: CDR1 LGHNA, CDR2 YSLEER. Trimming removed 0 bases from V and 3 bases from J; junction bases left unmatched: 10. The CDR3 has 17 residues. This CDR3 is CASSQDFGTSGFYEQYF. The CDR3 nucleotides read TGCGCCAGCAGCCAAGATTTCGGCACTAGCGGATTCTACGAGCAGTACTTC.

This sequence joins TRBV6-6 and TRBJ1-1; a weak D match, TRBD1 (5 bases). The CDR3 sequence is 11 residues long. Per germline, CDR1 MNHNY and CDR2 SVGAGI (reference sequence). Deletions cut 11 bases from V and 4 bases from J, with 11 bases between. The CDR3 nucleotides are TGTGCCGGACGGGGGTCCACTGAAGCTTTCTTT. Its protein product is CAGRGSTEAFF.

J is TRBJ1-5 and V is TRBV2; D gene uncertain. V lost 3 bases and J lost 1, with 7 bases in between. CDR3 length: 14 residues. Germline-derived CDR1 and CDR2 are SNHLY and FYNNEI. The CDR3 DNA is TGTGCCAGCAGTGAGCTAGGAAGCAATCAGCCCCAGCATTTT. Translated, it gives CASSELGSNQPQHF.

The V call is TRBV28, the J call TRBJ1-2, with D perhaps matching TRBD1 (6 bases). This CDR3 is built from 14 residues. The V gene lost 10 bases and the J gene lost 4 bases, with 19 bases spanning the gap. The germline V gene encodes CDR1 MDHEN and CDR2 SYDVKM. The CDR3 here is CAIKPPDRPYGYTF. The DNA for the CDR3 is TGTGCCATCAAACCACCCGACAGGCCCTATGGCTACACCTTC.

The chain is built from TRBV11-3 and TRBJ2-2; 8 bases align to TRBD1. After removal of 1 base from V and 1 base from J, the junction contained 5 bases not matched to a gene. This CDR3 is built from 17 residues. The V gene's germline CDR1 is SGHNT and CDR2 YENEEA. The CDR3 DNA reads TGTGCCAGCAGCTTAGGCCCCGGACAGGGGAACACCGGGGAGCTGTTTTTT. As protein: CASSLGPGQGNTGELFF.

The chain links TRBV10-3 to TRBJ2-3, with TRBD1 matching 7 bases. The CDR3 loop spans 13 amino acids. CDR1 and CDR2 from the germline V gene are ENHRY and SYGVKD. V trimming: 9 bases; J trimming: 4 bases; junction bases outside the gene matches: 7. CDR3 nucleotide sequence: TGTGCCATAACGACAGGGAAGGCAGATACGCAGTATTTT. This gives the protein CAITTGKADTQYF.

This rearrangement joins TRBV5-4 to TRBJ1-5; no reliable D call. Trimming removed 0 bases at V and 4 bases at J, with 5 bases between. The CDR3 is 13 amino acids. Germline CDR1 and CDR2: SGHNT and YYREEE (reference sequence). The CDR3 DNA reads TGTGCCAGCAGCTTGGACACGAATCAGCCCCAGCATTTT. Its translation is CASSLDTNQPQHF.